Shown below are 31 T cell receptor beta chains from a single sample sequenced in a study of cytomegalovirus exposure and HLA in healthy donors. The PCR had 60 Vbeta and 13 Jbeta primers. Sequencing was performed with immunoSEQ multiplex PCR; in TCRdb, only in-frame clones are kept and a portion is missing. Of roughly 120,000 clones in the sample, 79% were seen once. Sequencing input: PBMCs. The source is a woman under 30 in good health and CMV-seropositive.

The chain is built from TRBV11-3 and TRBJ2-3; TRBD2 agrees at 14 bases. J was trimmed by 6 bases and V by 5 bases; bases with no gene match: 7. Germline V gene sequence: CDR1 SGHNT, CDR2 YENEEA. The CDR3 runs 16 residues. The CDR3 nucleotides are TGTGCCAGCAGCCCGGGACTAGCGGGAGAAGGGGATACGCAGTATTTT. This translates into CASSPGLAGEGDTQYF.

Of note for this clone: Different DNA sequences within this sample yield the same CDR3. This chain links TRBV19 with TRBJ2-3, with D possibly matching TRBD2 (5 bases). V lost 5 bases and J lost 5, with 8 bases in between. The CDR3 is 12 amino acids. Germline CDR1 LNHDA, CDR2 SQIVND (reference sequence). The CDR3: CASSPRGDTQYF. DNA of the CDR3: TGTGCCAGTAGTCCCCGGGGAGATACGCAGTATTTT.

The chain has TRBV7-9 and TRBJ1-4, with TRBD1 matching over 8 bases. The CDR3 covers 14 residues. Germline assignment: CDR1 SEHNR and CDR2 FQNEAQ (reference sequence). J gave up 5 bases and V 4 bases, and 3 bases lay outside the gene matches. CDR3 bases: TGTGCCAGCAGCTGGGACAGGCCGAATGAAAAACTGTTTTTT. This encodes CASSWDRPNEKLFF. The whole variable domain, filled in from reference TRBV7-9 and TRBJ1-4, reads DTGVSQNPRHKITKRGQNVTFRCDPISEHNRLYWYRQTLGQGPEFLTYFQNEAQLEKSRLLSDRFSAERPKGSFSTLEIQRTEQGDSAMYLCASSWDRPNEKLFFGSGTQLSVL.

The chain has TRBV10-3 and TRBJ2-5; maybe TRBD2 (6 bases). The CDR3 length is 14 residues. With 0 bases removed from V and 2 bases from J, the gap between germline ends came to 7 bases. Germline values: CDR1 ENHRY, CDR2 SYGVKD. CDR3 protein: CAISESGRQETQYF. CDR3 nucleotide sequence: TGTGCCATCAGTGAGTCGGGGAGGCAAGAGACCCAGTACTTC.

The rearrangement links TRBV2 to TRBJ2-7, with 9 positions matching TRBD2. The germline V gene has CDR1 SNHLY and CDR2 FYNNEI. The CDR3 has 13 residues. Trimming took 6 bases from V and 2 from J; bases not matched to a gene: 2. CDR3 nucleotide sequence: TGTGCCAGCAGGCTAGCGGGACCCTACGAGCAGTACTTC. It codes for CASRLAGPYEQYF.

The chain recombines TRBV30 with TRBJ1-1; D call uncertain. CDR3 size: 15 residues. V shed 0 bases and J shed 5 bases, with 16 bases lying between them. CDR1 and CDR2 (germline): GTSNPN, SVGIG (reference sequence). In DNA form, the CDR3 reads TGTGCCTGGAGTGTAGCCGGGGTCATTCGAACTGAAGCTTTCTTT. It is translated as CAWSVAGVIRTEAFF.

The chain couples TRBV6-5 to TRBJ2-3, with 7 bases lining up with TRBD2. The V gene end was trimmed by 2 bases and the J gene end by 2 bases; junction bases not matched to a gene: 4. Germline V gene data show CDR1 as MNHEY and CDR2 as SVGAGI. This CDR3 has 15 residues. Here the CDR3 reads CASSYREALTDTQYF. Here the CDR3 DNA reads TGTGCCAGCAGTTACCGGGAGGCCCTCACAGATACGCAGTATTTT.

This clone was detected a few times. The chain uses TRBV28 and TRBJ1-1, with unresolved D. Trimming removed 2 bases at V and 1 base at J, with 5 bases between. This CDR3 contains 13 residues. CDR1 is MDHEN and CDR2 is SYDVKM in the germline V gene. The chain's CDR3 is CASSLGENTEAFF. CDR3 nucleotides: TGTGCCAGCAGTTTAGGAGAGAACACTGAAGCTTTCTTT. Filled out from reference TRBV28 and TRBJ1-1, the complete variable domain reads DVKVTQSSRYLVKRTGEKVFLECVQDMDHENMFWYRQDPGLGLRLIYFSYDVKMKEKGDIPEGYSVSREKKERFSLILESASTNQTSMYLCASSLGENTEAFFGQGTRLTVV.

CDR3 sequence reads: CASSLVRGATEAFF. DNA for the CDR3: TGCGCCAGCAGCTTGGTTAGAGGTGCCACTGAAGCTTTCTTT. The chain couples TRBV5-1 to TRBJ1-1; unclear D gene. The CDR3 length is 14 residues. The germline V and J ends were trimmed by 0 bases and 4 bases, with 10 bases remaining between them. Germline V gives CDR1 SGHRS, CDR2 YFSETQ.

The chain combines TRBV19 with TRBJ2-3, with a tentative D call TRBD1 (5 bases). V was cut by 2 bases and J by 4 bases, with 10 bases left in between. The V gene's germline CDR1 is LNHDA and CDR2 SQIVND (reference sequence). The CDR3 is made up of 14 amino acids. The CDR3: CASSIRGAPDTQYF. For the CDR3, the DNA is TGTGCCAGTAGTATACGTGGGGCCCCAGATACGCAGTATTTT.

The chain links TRBV28 to TRBJ2-2; 8 bases agree with TRBD1. Germline V gives CDR1 MDHEN, CDR2 SYDVKM. With 5 bases clipped from V and 1 base from J, the junction kept 3 bases outside the gene matches. The CDR3 is made up of 15 amino acids. Here the CDR3 DNA reads TGTGCCAGCAGTCCCGGGACAGGGAACACCGGGGAGCTGTTTTTT. It codes for CASSPGTGNTGELFF.

This clone has just a few counts. V is TRBV7-9 and J is TRBJ2-7; D is unresolved. The CDR3 contains 11 residues. The V gene lost 1 base and the J gene lost 5 bases, with 3 bases spanning the gap. Germline V lookup: CDR1 SEHNR, CDR2 FQNEAQ (reference sequence). CDR3 sequence (DNA): TGTGCCAGCAGCTTAGTAAACGAGCAGTACTTC. Translated, it gives CASSLVNEQYF.

V and J are TRBV9 and TRBJ2-2, with 11 bases matching TRBD1. The CDR3 has 15 amino acids. Germline V gene sequence: CDR1 SGDLS, CDR2 YYNGEE. V trimming: 4 bases; J trimming: 4 bases; junction bases outside the gene matches: 3. CDR3 DNA sequence: TGTGCCAGCAGCCGGACAGGGGGCACCACCGGGGAGCTGTTTTTT. This codes for CASSRTGGTTGELFF. The entire variable domain, with the rest obtained from reference TRBV9 and TRBJ2-2, is as follows: DSGVTQTPKHLITATGQRVTLRCSPRSGDLSVYWYQQSLDQGLQFLIQYYNGEERAKGNILERFSAQQFPDLHSELNLSSLELGDSALYFCASSRTGGTTGELFFGEGSRLTVL.

V gene TRBV6-5 combines with J gene TRBJ1-5, with TRBD1 matching 7 bases. With 6 bases clipped from V and 6 bases from J, the junction kept 5 bases outside the gene matches. The CDR3 is 13 residues long. CDR1 and CDR2 (germline): MNHEY, SVGAGI. CDR3 nucleotide sequence: TGTGCCAGCAGACGAGACAGGGCTCAGCCCCAGCATTTT. Encoded protein: CASRRDRAQPQHF.

The V call is TRBV5-1, the J call TRBJ2-7, with D tentatively TRBD2 (6 bases). Germline V lookup: CDR1 SGHRS, CDR2 YFSETQ. The CDR3 is 15 amino acids. V was clipped by 0 bases and J by 2 bases, with 12 bases between them. CDR3 sequence reads: CASSLVGGVTYEQYF. The CDR3 bases are TGCGCCAGCAGCTTGGTGGGGGGAGTCACCTACGAGCAGTACTTC.

The gene calls are TRBV4-1 and TRBJ1-4; TRBD1 might be the D (5 bases). Germline loops: CDR1 MGHRA, CDR2 YSYEKL. With 1 base removed from V and 12 bases from J, the gap between germline ends came to 9 bases. This CDR3 spans 12 amino acids. This CDR3 reads CASSQAGGELFF. In DNA form, the CDR3 reads TGCGCCAGCAGCCAAGCTGGAGGGGAACTGTTTTTT.

This chain joins TRBV6-1 and TRBJ2-5, with a tentative D call TRBD2 (6 bases). This CDR3 comprises 14 residues. Germline V gene data show CDR1 as MNHNS and CDR2 as SASEGT. Trimming shortened V by 7 bases and J by 2 bases, and 14 bases separated the two germline ends. CDR3 region: CASNQKRGQETQYF. The DNA of the CDR3 is TGTGCCAGCAACCAAAAACGGGGGCAAGAGACCCAGTACTTC.

The rearrangement links TRBV14 to TRBJ2-7; 8 nucleotides align to TRBD2. This CDR3 has 13 amino acids. The J segment lost 3 bases and the V segment lost 7 bases, leaving 5 bases of the junction unmatched. The germline gives CDR1 SGHDN, CDR2 FVKESK. CDR3 bases: TGTGCCAGCACCACTAGCGGCCACTACGAGCAGTACTTC. Protein: CASTTSGHYEQYF.

The chain has TRBV14 and TRBJ1-4; possibly TRBD1 for D (6 bases). Per the germline V gene, CDR1 is SGHDN and CDR2 is FVKESK. This CDR3 is 14 amino acids long. V was pared by 0 bases and J by 14 bases, with 16 bases between. In DNA form, the CDR3 reads TGTGCCAGCAGCCAAGATCCGGCAGGGGTAGCGCTGTTTTTT. As protein: CASSQDPAGVALFF.

This clone was seen once. The CDR3 here is CASSYSRVYEQYF. The CDR3 DNA reads TGTGCCAGCAGTTACTCAAGAGTCTACGAGCAGTACTTC. This chain connects TRBV6-5 to TRBJ2-7; D call uncertain. The CDR3 has 13 residues. Trimming removed 0 bases from V and 3 bases from J, with 6 bases in between. CDR1 is MNHEY and CDR2 is SVGAGI in the germline V gene.

This sequence joins TRBV30 and TRBJ2-7, with 9 positions matching TRBD1. The germline V gene encodes CDR1 GTSNPN and CDR2 SVGIG (reference sequence). The CDR3 consists of 13 residues. V trimming: 5 bases; J trimming: 3 bases; junction bases outside the gene matches: 5. CDR3 sequence reads: CAWCRQGVYEQYF. The CDR3 DNA follows: TGTGCCTGGTGTAGACAGGGGGTCTACGAGCAGTACTTC.

This chain links TRBV30 with TRBJ1-4, with D maybe TRBD1 (5 bases). Trimming took 3 bases from V and 7 from J, leaving 15 bases between them. The CDR3 spans 14 residues. Germline loops: CDR1 GTSNPN, CDR2 SVGIG (reference sequence). The CDR3 DNA follows: TGTGCCTGGAGCCCGGGGGGGGAGGCTGAAAAACTGTTTTTT. Its translation is CAWSPGGEAEKLFF.

This chain connects TRBV5-1 to TRBJ1-2; the D is unclear. The CDR3 is 15 residues long. V lost 0 bases and J 4 bases, leaving 13 bases between the germline ends. The germline gives CDR1 SGHRS, CDR2 YFSETQ. For the CDR3, the DNA is TGCGCCAGCAGCTTGGGTCCGGGATCGGGCTATGGCTACACCTTC. Translating it yields CASSLGPGSGYGYTF.

The chain joins TRBV2 to TRBJ1-1; D perhaps matches TRBD1 (5 bases). V was shortened by 5 bases and J by 4 bases, with 11 bases between the two germline ends. CDR3 length: 13 amino acids. CDR1 and CDR2 from the germline V gene are SNHLY and FYNNEI. The CDR3 DNA is TGTGCCAGCAGTCCAGGGTTGACCACTGAAGCTTTCTTT. Protein: CASSPGLTTEAFF.

This clone was seen a handful of times. The genes are TRBV30 and TRBJ1-2; D remains ambiguous. Between the trimmed V and J ends, which lost 2 bases and 5 bases, there was a span of 6 bases. Germline CDR1 is GTSNPN and CDR2 is SVGIG (reference sequence). CDR3 size: 11 residues. This CDR3 is CAWSPEYGYTF. The CDR3 nucleotides are TGTGCCTGGAGTCCGGAGTATGGCTACACCTTC. The full variable domain, rest sourced from reference TRBV30 and TRBJ1-2, is SQTIHQWPATLVQPVGSPLSLECTVEGTSNPNLYWYRQAAGRGLQLLFYSVGIGQISSEVPQNLSASRPQDRQFILSSKKLLLSDSGFYLCAWSPEYGYTFGSGTRLTVV.

The chain joins TRBV28 to TRBJ1-2; D unclear. Deletions cut 2 bases from V and 3 bases from J, with 10 bases between. The CDR3 loop spans 14 amino acids. CDR1 MDHEN and CDR2 SYDVKM come from the germline V gene. CDR3 nucleotides: TGTGCCAGCAGTTTAGCGGGCGGTGACTATGGCTACACCTTC. Its protein product is CASSLAGGDYGYTF.

This sequence joins TRBV6-5 and TRBJ2-4; 7 bases are a match to TRBD2. This CDR3 has 16 residues. CDR1 is MNHEY and CDR2 is SVGAGI in the germline V gene. After removal of 2 bases from V and 0 bases from J, the junction contained 4 bases not matched to a gene. CDR3 sequence reads: CASSYGRGIAKNIQYF. Here the CDR3 DNA reads TGTGCCAGCAGTTACGGGAGGGGAATAGCCAAAAACATTCAGTACTTC.

The chain uses TRBV5-1 and TRBJ2-7; 9 bases fit TRBD1. V lost 2 bases to trimming and J lost 4 bases; unmatched junction nucleotides: 1. Per the germline V gene, CDR1 is SGHRS and CDR2 is YFSETQ. This CDR3 has 13 residues. CDR3 sequence reads: CASSFDRGYEQYF. DNA of the CDR3: TGCGCCAGCAGCTTCGACAGGGGGTACGAGCAGTACTTC.

The V call is TRBV5-1, the J call TRBJ1-5; D unclear. The germline CDR1 and CDR2 sequences are SGHRS and YFSETQ. The CDR3 runs 14 residues. Trimming cost V 0 bases and J 4 bases, with 8 bases left between them. CDR3 residues: CASSLDSFNQPQHF. DNA for the CDR3: TGCGCCAGCAGCTTGGACAGTTTTAATCAGCCCCAGCATTTT.

The V and J genes are TRBV13 and TRBJ2-7, with D uncertain. With 5 bases removed from V and 3 bases from J, the gap between germline ends came to 5 bases. This CDR3 region has 11 residues. The germline gives CDR1 PRHDT, CDR2 FYEKMQ (reference sequence). DNA of the CDR3: TGTGCCAGCAGCGTCCACTACGAGCAGTACTTC. It translates to CASSVHYEQYF.

In its sample, this clone was seen once. The chain carries TRBV10-3 and TRBJ2-7; D is perhaps TRBD1 (5 bases). V lost 3 bases to trimming and J lost 5 bases, with 14 bases between them. Germline-derived CDR1 and CDR2 are ENHRY and SYGVKD. The CDR3 loop spans 14 amino acids. CDR3 DNA: TGTGCCATCAGTGAAGGGGTCCCGTTGGACGAGCAGTACTTC. Protein: CAISEGVPLDEQYF.